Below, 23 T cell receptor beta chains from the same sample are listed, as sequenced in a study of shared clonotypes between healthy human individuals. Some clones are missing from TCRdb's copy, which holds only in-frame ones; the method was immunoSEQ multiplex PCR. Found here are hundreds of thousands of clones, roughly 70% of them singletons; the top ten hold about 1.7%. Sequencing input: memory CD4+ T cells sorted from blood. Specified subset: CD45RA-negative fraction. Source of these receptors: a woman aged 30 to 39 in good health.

CDR3 sequence: CASSFVTGTSSPSSYNEQFF. CDR3 in DNA: TGCGCCAGCAGCTTCGTGACCGGGACTAGTTCCCCGAGCTCCTACAATGAGCAGTTCTTC. The rearrangement uses TRBV5-1 and TRBJ2-1, with 8 bases matching TRBD2. CDR3 length equals 20 residues. Germline trimming cut 2 bases from V and 0 bases from J; bases unmatched to any gene: 16. From germline, CDR1 is SGHRS and CDR2 YFSETQ.

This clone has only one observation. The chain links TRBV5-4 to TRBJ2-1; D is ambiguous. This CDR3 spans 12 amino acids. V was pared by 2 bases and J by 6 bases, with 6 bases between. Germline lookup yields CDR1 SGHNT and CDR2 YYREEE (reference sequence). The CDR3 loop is CASSLIGNEQFF. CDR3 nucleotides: TGTGCCAGCAGCTTAATCGGCAATGAGCAGTTCTTC.

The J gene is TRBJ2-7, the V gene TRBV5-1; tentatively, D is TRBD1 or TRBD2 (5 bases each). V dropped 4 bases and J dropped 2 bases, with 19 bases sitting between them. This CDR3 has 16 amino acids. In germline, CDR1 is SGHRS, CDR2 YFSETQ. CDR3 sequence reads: CASSLHPTEGPYEQYF. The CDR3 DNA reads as TGCGCCAGCAGCCTACACCCAACTGAGGGGCCCTACGAGCAGTACTTC. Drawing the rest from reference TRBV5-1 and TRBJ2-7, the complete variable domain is KAGVTQTPRYLIKTRGQQVTLSCSPISGHRSVSWYQQTPGQGLQFLFEYFSETQRNKGNFPGRFSGRQFSNSRSEMNVSTLELGDSALYLCASSLHPTEGPYEQYFGPGTRLTVT.

CDR3 bases: TGTGCCAGTAGTATACGTGATTTACTAGCCAAAAACATTCAGTACTTC. It translates to CASSIRDLLAKNIQYF. The chain is built from TRBV19 and TRBJ2-4, with D hard to call. The V gene's germline CDR1 is LNHDA and CDR2 SQIVND (reference sequence). The CDR3 has 16 amino acids. Trimming removed 2 bases at V and 0 bases at J, with 11 bases between.

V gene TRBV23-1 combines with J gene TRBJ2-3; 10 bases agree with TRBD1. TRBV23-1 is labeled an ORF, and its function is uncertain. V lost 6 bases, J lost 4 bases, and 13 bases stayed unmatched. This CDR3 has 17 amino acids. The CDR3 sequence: CASSPKPGQGCADTQYF. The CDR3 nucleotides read TGCGCCAGCAGCCCGAAACCGGGACAGGGGTGCGCAGATACGCAGTATTTT.

This chain's CDR3 is CASSFGAGGGETQYF. In DNA, the CDR3 is TGTGCCAGCAGCTTCGGTGCAGGGGGAGGTGAGACCCAGTACTTC. J is TRBJ2-5 and V is TRBV4-2; the D gene is possibly TRBD1 (7 bases). The CDR3 is 15 residues long. V lost 5 bases, J lost 5 bases, and 18 bases lay in between. Germline-derived CDR1 and CDR2 are LGHNA and YNFKEQ.

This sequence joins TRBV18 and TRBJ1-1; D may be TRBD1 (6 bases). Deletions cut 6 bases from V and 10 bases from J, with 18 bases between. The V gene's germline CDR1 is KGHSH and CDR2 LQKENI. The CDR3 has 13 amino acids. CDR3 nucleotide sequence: TGTGCCAGCTCCCCGAACAGGGAGGGTAGAGCTTTCTTT. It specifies CASSPNREGRAFF.

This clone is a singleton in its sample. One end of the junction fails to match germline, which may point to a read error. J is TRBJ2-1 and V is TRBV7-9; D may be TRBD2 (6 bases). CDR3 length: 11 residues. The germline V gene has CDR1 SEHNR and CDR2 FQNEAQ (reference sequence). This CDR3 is CASSLEVGRIF. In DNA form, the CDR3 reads TGTGCCAGCAGCTTAGAGGTCGGGAGAATCTTC.

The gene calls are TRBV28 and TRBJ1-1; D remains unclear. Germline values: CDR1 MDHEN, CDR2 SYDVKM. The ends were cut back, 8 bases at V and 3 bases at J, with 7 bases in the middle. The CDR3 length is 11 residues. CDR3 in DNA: TGTGCCAGCGGCTATGACACTGAAGCTTTCTTT. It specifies CASGYDTEAFF.

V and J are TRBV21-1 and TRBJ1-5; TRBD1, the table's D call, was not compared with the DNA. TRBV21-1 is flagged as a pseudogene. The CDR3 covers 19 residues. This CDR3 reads CASSKDPRGHPQGNQPQHF. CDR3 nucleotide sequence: TGTGCCAGCAGCAAAGATCCCAGGGGGCACCCTCAAGGCAATCAGCCCCAGCATTTT.

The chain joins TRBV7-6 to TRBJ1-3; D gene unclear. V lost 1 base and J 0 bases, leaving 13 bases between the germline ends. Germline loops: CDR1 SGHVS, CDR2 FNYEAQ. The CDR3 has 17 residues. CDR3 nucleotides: TGTGCCAGCAGCTTAGGCCCTGGGAGTTTCTCTGGAAACACCATATATTTT. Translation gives CASSLGPGSFSGNTIYF. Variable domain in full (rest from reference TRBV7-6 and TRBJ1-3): GAGVSQSPRYKVTKRGQDVALRCDPISGHVSLYWYRQALGQGPEFLTYFNYEAQQDKSGLPNDRFSAERPEGSISTLTIQRTEQRDSAMYRCASSLGPGSFSGNTIYFGEGSWLTVV.

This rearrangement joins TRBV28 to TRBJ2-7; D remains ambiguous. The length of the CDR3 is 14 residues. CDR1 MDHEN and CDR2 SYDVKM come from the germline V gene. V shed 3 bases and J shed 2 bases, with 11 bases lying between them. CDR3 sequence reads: CASSLYLLAYEQYF. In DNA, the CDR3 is TGTGCCAGCAGTTTGTACCTGCTAGCCTACGAGCAGTACTTC.

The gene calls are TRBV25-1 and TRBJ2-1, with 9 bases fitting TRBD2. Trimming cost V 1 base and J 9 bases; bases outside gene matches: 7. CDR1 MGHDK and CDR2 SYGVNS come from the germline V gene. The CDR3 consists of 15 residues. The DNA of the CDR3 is TGTGCCAGCAGTGAATCGGTAGCGGGAGCCGCTGAGCAGTTCTTC. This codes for CASSESVAGAAEQFF.

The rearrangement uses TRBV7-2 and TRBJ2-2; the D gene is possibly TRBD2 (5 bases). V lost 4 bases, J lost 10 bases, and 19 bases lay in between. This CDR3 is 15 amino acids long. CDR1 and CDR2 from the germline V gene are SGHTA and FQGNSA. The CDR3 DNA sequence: TGTGCCAGCAGCTCTACCAAGCGGAGAGAACCGGAGCTGTTTTTT. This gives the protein CASSSTKRREPELFF.

CDR3 sequence reads: CASSFQRTNQPQHF. Here the CDR3 DNA reads TGTGCCAGCAGCTTTCAGAGGACCAATCAGCCCCAGCATTTT. This chain links TRBV28 with TRBJ1-5; D call uncertain. Trimming pared 6 bases from V and 3 bases from J, leaving 12 bases between. CDR3 length: 14 residues. CDR1 MDHEN and CDR2 SYDVKM come from the germline V gene.

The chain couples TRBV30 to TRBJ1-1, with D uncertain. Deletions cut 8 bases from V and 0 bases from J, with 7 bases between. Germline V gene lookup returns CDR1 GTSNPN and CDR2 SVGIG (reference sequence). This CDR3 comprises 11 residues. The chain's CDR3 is CAHLLNTEAFF. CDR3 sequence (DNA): TGTGCCCATTTATTGAACACTGAAGCTTTCTTT.

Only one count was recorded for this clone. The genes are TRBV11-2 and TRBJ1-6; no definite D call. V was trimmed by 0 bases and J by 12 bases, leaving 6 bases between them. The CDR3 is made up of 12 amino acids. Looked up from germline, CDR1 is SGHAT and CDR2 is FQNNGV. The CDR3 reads CASSLDQKPLHF. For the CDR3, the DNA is TGTGCCAGCAGCTTAGATCAGAAACCCCTCCACTTT.

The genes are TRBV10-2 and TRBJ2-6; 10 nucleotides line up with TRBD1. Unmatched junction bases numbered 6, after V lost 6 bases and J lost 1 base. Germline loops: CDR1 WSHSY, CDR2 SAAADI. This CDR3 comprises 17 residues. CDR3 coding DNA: TGCGCCAGCAGAACCGGGACAGGGGCGTCTGGGGCCAACGTCCTGACTTTC. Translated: CASRTGTGASGANVLTF.

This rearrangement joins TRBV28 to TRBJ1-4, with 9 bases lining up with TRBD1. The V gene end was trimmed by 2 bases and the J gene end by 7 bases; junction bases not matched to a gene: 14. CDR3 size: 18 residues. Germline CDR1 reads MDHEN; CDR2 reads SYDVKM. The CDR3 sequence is CASSLEGWGQGRTEKLFF. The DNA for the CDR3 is TGTGCCAGCAGTTTAGAAGGATGGGGACAGGGAAGAACTGAAAAACTGTTTTTT.

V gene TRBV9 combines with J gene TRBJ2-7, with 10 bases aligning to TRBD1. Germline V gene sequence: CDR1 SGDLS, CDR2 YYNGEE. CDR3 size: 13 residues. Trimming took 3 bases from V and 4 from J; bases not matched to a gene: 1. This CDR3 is CASSGQGAYEQYF. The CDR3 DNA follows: TGTGCCAGCAGCGGACAGGGGGCTTACGAGCAGTACTTC.

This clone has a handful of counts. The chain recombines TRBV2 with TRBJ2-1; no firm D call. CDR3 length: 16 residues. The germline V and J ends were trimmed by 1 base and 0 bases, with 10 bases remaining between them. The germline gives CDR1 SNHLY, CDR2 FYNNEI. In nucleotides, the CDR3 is TGTGCCAGCAGTGAAGATCCTACCCGCTCCTACAATGAGCAGTTCTTC. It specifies CASSEDPTRSYNEQFF.

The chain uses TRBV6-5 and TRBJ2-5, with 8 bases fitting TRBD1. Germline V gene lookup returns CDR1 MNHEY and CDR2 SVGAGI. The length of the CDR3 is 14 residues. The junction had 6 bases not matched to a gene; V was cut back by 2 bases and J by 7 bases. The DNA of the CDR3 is TGTGCCAGCAGTTACCAGACAGGGGACCTGACCCAGTACTTC. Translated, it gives CASSYQTGDLTQYF.

This chain's CDR3 is CASSGRTAAETQYF. The DNA of the CDR3 is TGTGCCAGCAGTGGTCGTACAGCCGCAGAGACCCAGTACTTC. This chain connects TRBV25-1 to TRBJ2-5; D remains ambiguous. Trimming pared 4 bases from V and 4 bases from J, leaving 13 bases between. In germline, CDR1 is MGHDK, CDR2 SYGVNS. CDR3 size: 14 residues.